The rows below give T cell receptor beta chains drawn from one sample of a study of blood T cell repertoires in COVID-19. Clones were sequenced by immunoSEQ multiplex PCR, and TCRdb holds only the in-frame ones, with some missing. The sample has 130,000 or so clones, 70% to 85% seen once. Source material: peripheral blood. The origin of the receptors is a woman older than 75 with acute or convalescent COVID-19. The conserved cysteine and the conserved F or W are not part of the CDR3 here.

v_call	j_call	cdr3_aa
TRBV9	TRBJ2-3	ASRETPTDTQY
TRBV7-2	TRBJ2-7	ASSPGLAGGQY
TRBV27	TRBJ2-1	ASSAGGTGVNGIDNEQF
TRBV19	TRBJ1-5	ASSMGGAAFYQSLQH
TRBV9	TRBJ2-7	ASSVGLVHEQY
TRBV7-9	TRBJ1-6	ASSTRQGDNSPLH
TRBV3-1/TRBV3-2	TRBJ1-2	ASSQVKGRSYT
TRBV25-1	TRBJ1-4	ASSETRGRGNEKLF
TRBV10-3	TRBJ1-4	AISGQGGEKLF
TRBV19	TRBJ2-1	ASSPETGTINEQF
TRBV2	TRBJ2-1	ASSGQGMGYNEQF
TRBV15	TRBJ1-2	ATSSDKGQGSYGYT
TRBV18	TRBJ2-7	ASSPTGQGVYEQY
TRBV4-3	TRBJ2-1	ASSQGASGGDVHTNEQF
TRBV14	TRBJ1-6	ASSLDGGSERPLH
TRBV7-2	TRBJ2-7	ASSLVQGALYEQY
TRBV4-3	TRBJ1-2	ASSLRTGGNYGYT
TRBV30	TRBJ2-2	AWNRQGGTGELF
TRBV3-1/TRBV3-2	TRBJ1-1	ASSHGTVNTEAF